The rows below give T cell receptor beta chains drawn from one sample of a study of blood T cell repertoires in COVID-19. The method was immunoSEQ multiplex PCR; TCRdb's version includes in-frame clones alone and lacks a portion of them. The table shows some 97,000 clones, with just under 80% occurring only once. Sequenced input: peripheral blood. These receptors all stem from a man in his 70s with active or convalescent COVID-19. The CDR3 runs from the conserved cysteine through the conserved F or W. D genes are given only for firm matches. Part of the rows lack a size; the others show once, few, many or a class for expanded clones.

clone_size: few; v_call: TRBV5-4; d_call: NA; j_call: TRBJ2-7; cdr3_aa: CASSLVANEQYF; cdr3_nt: TGTGCCAGCAGCTTGGTCGCGAATGAGCAGTACTTC
clone_size: NA; v_call: TRBV6-2/TRBV6-3; d_call: NA; j_call: TRBJ1-5; cdr3_aa: CASSTTGPQHF; cdr3_nt: TGTGCCAGCAGTACCACGGGGCCCCAGCATTTT
clone_size: NA; v_call: TRBV7-6; d_call: TRBD2; j_call: TRBJ2-5; cdr3_aa: CASSTLAGGSFQETQYF; cdr3_nt: TGTGCCAGCAGCACTCTAGCGGGGGGGTCCTTTCAAGAGACCCAGTACTTC
clone_size: NA; v_call: TRBV10-2; d_call: NA; j_call: TRBJ2-1; cdr3_aa: CASSEINEQFF; cdr3_nt: TGCGCCAGCAGTGAGATAAATGAGCAGTTCTTC
clone_size: few; v_call: TRBV7-2; d_call: TRBD1; j_call: TRBJ1-4; cdr3_aa: CASSFRIAGQGVKLFF; cdr3_nt: TGTGCCAGCAGCTTTCGAATCGCCGGACAGGGGGTAAAACTGTTTTTT
clone_size: NA; v_call: TRBV6-5; d_call: TRBD1; j_call: TRBJ1-5; cdr3_aa: CATHTTGFRNQPQHF; cdr3_nt: TGTGCCACCCACACGACAGGGTTTCGGAATCAGCCCCAGCATTTT
clone_size: NA; v_call: TRBV19; d_call: NA; j_call: TRBJ2-1; cdr3_aa: CASSIPPGLSYNEQFF; cdr3_nt: TGTGCCAGTAGTATCCCTCCGGGACTCTCCTACAATGAGCAGTTCTTC
clone_size: NA; v_call: TRBV5-1; d_call: NA; j_call: TRBJ1-3; cdr3_aa: CASSLNSEAANTIYF; cdr3_nt: TGCGCCAGCAGCCTGAATAGTGAAGCCGCAAACACCATATATTTT
clone_size: NA; v_call: TRBV5-1; d_call: NA; j_call: TRBJ1-4; cdr3_aa: CASSRKQGSSEKLFF; cdr3_nt: TGCGCCAGCAGCCGTAAACAGGGTTCCAGTGAAAAACTGTTTTTT
clone_size: NA; v_call: TRBV6-5; d_call: TRBD1; j_call: TRBJ1-2; cdr3_aa: CASSYGRGPDGYTF; cdr3_nt: TGTGCCAGCAGTTATGGCAGGGGGCCCGATGGCTACACCTTC
clone_size: NA; v_call: TRBV5-6; d_call: TRBD1; j_call: TRBJ2-7; cdr3_aa: CASSSGDRYYEQYF; cdr3_nt: TGTGCCAGCAGCTCCGGGGACAGATACTACGAGCAGTACTTC
clone_size: many; v_call: TRBV10-2; d_call: NA; j_call: TRBJ1-5; cdr3_aa: CASSELDRNQPQHF; cdr3_nt: TGCGCCAGCAGTGAGCTAGACCGCAATCAGCCCCAGCATTTT
clone_size: NA; v_call: TRBV7-8; d_call: TRBD1; j_call: TRBJ1-4; cdr3_aa: CASSLDPGGNEKLFF; cdr3_nt: TGTGCCAGCAGCTTAGATCCAGGGGGTAATGAAAAACTGTTTTTT
clone_size: NA; v_call: TRBV18; d_call: TRBD1; j_call: TRBJ1-4; cdr3_aa: CASSPDRGWEKLFF; cdr3_nt: TGTGCCAGCTCACCAGACAGGGGATGGGAAAAACTGTTTTTT
clone_size: once; v_call: TRBV5-1; d_call: NA; j_call: TRBJ2-7; cdr3_aa: CASSFWSRVGPYEQYF; cdr3_nt: TGCGCCAGCAGCTTCTGGAGCAGGGTAGGTCCCTACGAGCAGTACTTC
clone_size: NA; v_call: TRBV6-1; d_call: TRBD1; j_call: TRBJ1-5; cdr3_aa: CASSDRGTEQPQHF; cdr3_nt: TGTGCCAGCAGTGATAGGGGGACAGAGCAGCCCCAGCATTTT
clone_size: NA; v_call: TRBV6-4; d_call: NA; j_call: TRBJ1-1; cdr3_aa: CASREIAGNTEAFF; cdr3_nt: TGTGCCAGCAGGGAAATAGCGGGGAACACTGAAGCTTTCTTT
clone_size: few; v_call: TRBV19; d_call: NA; j_call: TRBJ2-2; cdr3_aa: CASSILGRGTTGELFF; cdr3_nt: TGTGCCAGTAGTATTTTGGGCAGGGGCACGACCGGGGAGCTGTTTTTT
clone_size: few; v_call: TRBV19; d_call: NA; j_call: TRBJ1-1; cdr3_aa: CASSSGVTEAFF; cdr3_nt: TGTGCCAGTAGTTCGGGGGTTACTGAAGCTTTCTTT
clone_size: NA; v_call: TRBV2; d_call: NA; j_call: TRBJ1-5; cdr3_aa: CASSEFGWQGSNQPQHF; cdr3_nt: TGTGCCAGCAGTGAATTTGGTTGGCAGGGCAGCAATCAGCCCCAGCATTTT
clone_size: once; v_call: TRBV7-9; d_call: NA; j_call: TRBJ1-6; cdr3_aa: CASSPRGGRSYNSPLHF; cdr3_nt: TGTGCCAGCAGCCCAAGGGGCGGAAGGTCCTATAATTCACCCCTCCACTTT
clone_size: NA; v_call: TRBV19; d_call: TRBD2; j_call: TRBJ2-5; cdr3_aa: CASSMHTPGGETQYF; cdr3_nt: TGTGCCAGTAGTATGCACACCCCGGGGGGGGAGACCCAGTACTTC
clone_size: once; v_call: TRBV28; d_call: NA; j_call: TRBJ1-1; cdr3_aa: CASSRNRVVPAFF; cdr3_nt: TGTGCCAGCAGTAGGAACAGGGTAGTGCCAGCTTTCTTT
clone_size: NA; v_call: TRBV7-6; d_call: TRBD1; j_call: TRBJ2-1; cdr3_aa: CASSLIGGVYNEQFF; cdr3_nt: TGTGCCAGCAGCTTGATAGGGGGCGTCTACAATGAGCAGTTCTTC
clone_size: NA; v_call: TRBV27; d_call: NA; j_call: TRBJ2-7; cdr3_aa: CASSFDSLAYEQYF; cdr3_nt: TGTGCCAGCAGTTTCGACAGCCTAGCCTACGAGCAGTACTTC
clone_size: NA; v_call: TRBV3-1/TRBV3-2; d_call: NA; j_call: TRBJ1-3; cdr3_aa: CASSQVPGSGNTIYF; cdr3_nt: TGTGCCAGCAGCCAAGTCCCCGGGTCCGGAAACACCATATATTTT
clone_size: NA; v_call: TRBV5-1; d_call: TRBD1; j_call: TRBJ1-2; cdr3_aa: CASIRSLQGLFHGYTF; cdr3_nt: TGCGCCAGCATCCGATCTCTACAGGGGCTTTTCCATGGCTACACCTTC
clone_size: once; v_call: TRBV5-1; d_call: TRBD1; j_call: TRBJ1-6; cdr3_aa: CASSTGQIISSYNSPLHF; cdr3_nt: TGCGCCAGCAGCACGGGACAGATTATTAGCTCCTATAATTCACCCCTCCACTTT
clone_size: once; v_call: TRBV2; d_call: TRBD1; j_call: TRBJ1-1; cdr3_aa: CASKGAEMNTEAFF; cdr3_nt: TGTGCCAGCAAGGGGGCCGAAATGAACACTGAAGCTTTCTTT
clone_size: NA; v_call: TRBV4-1; d_call: TRBD1; j_call: TRBJ2-1; cdr3_aa: CASSLTTGAWNEQFF; cdr3_nt: TGCGCCAGCAGCCTTACGACAGGGGCTTGGAATGAGCAGTTCTTC
clone_size: NA; v_call: TRBV24-1; d_call: TRBD1; j_call: TRBJ2-3; cdr3_aa: CATSETGTEKTDTQYF; cdr3_nt: TGTGCCACCAGTGAGACCGGGACAGAGAAAACAGATACGCAGTATTTT
clone_size: NA; v_call: TRBV13; d_call: NA; j_call: TRBJ2-2; cdr3_aa: CASSLTGGELFF; cdr3_nt: TGTGCCAGCAGCTTAACGGGCGGGGAGCTGTTTTTT
clone_size: NA; v_call: TRBV11-3; d_call: TRBD2; j_call: TRBJ2-2; cdr3_aa: CASSSGLGNTGELFF; cdr3_nt: TGTGCCAGCAGCTCGGGACTAGGTAACACCGGGGAGCTGTTTTTT
clone_size: NA; v_call: TRBV1; d_call: NA; j_call: TRBJ2-5; cdr3_aa: CTSSQDRGAGGPGETQYF; cdr3_nt: TGCACCAGCAGCCAAGATAGGGGCGCGGGGGGGCCGGGAGAGACCCAGTACTTC
clone_size: NA; v_call: TRBV3-1/TRBV3-2; d_call: TRBD2; j_call: TRBJ2-1; cdr3_aa: CASGGLAGSYNEQFF; cdr3_nt: TGTGCCAGCGGGGGACTAGCGGGATCCTACAATGAGCAGTTCTTC
clone_size: NA; v_call: TRBV4-2; d_call: NA; j_call: TRBJ1-2; cdr3_aa: CASSQDGGGDYGYTF; cdr3_nt: TGTGCCAGCAGCCAAGATGGCGGCGGAGACTATGGCTACACCTTC
clone_size: NA; v_call: TRBV6-5; d_call: NA; j_call: TRBJ1-5; cdr3_aa: CASSYSEGDQPQHF; cdr3_nt: TGTGCCAGCAGTTACTCTGAGGGTGACCAGCCCCAGCATTTT
clone_size: NA; v_call: TRBV14; d_call: NA; j_call: TRBJ1-2; cdr3_aa: CASSLSAGTWGGYTF; cdr3_nt: TGTGCCAGCAGCCTCTCGGCAGGGACTTGGGGTGGCTACACCTTC
clone_size: NA; v_call: TRBV29-1; d_call: NA; j_call: TRBJ1-1; cdr3_aa: CSVGVRGSTEAFF; cdr3_nt: TGCAGCGTTGGGGTAAGGGGTAGTACTGAAGCTTTCTTT
clone_size: few; v_call: TRBV19; d_call: NA; j_call: TRBJ2-5; cdr3_aa: CASSMGLGTVGETQYF; cdr3_nt: TGTGCCAGTAGTATGGGACTCGGTACAGTAGGGGAGACCCAGTACTTC
clone_size: NA; v_call: TRBV7-6; d_call: TRBD2; j_call: TRBJ2-5; cdr3_aa: CASSPLAGGYETQYF; cdr3_nt: TGTGCCAGCAGCCCATTAGCGGGAGGGTACGAGACCCAGTACTTC
clone_size: NA; v_call: TRBV13; d_call: NA; j_call: TRBJ2-3; cdr3_aa: CASSLGADTQYF; cdr3_nt: TGTGCCAGCAGCTTAGGCGCAGATACGCAGTATTTT
clone_size: NA; v_call: TRBV3-1/TRBV3-2; d_call: TRBD1; j_call: TRBJ1-6; cdr3_aa: CASSLGTGEGNSPLHF; cdr3_nt: TGTGCCAGCAGCCTGGGGACAGGGGAAGGGAATTCACCCCTCCACTTT